This T cell receptor beta chain comes out of a study of shared clonotypes between healthy human individuals. Study-level findings and limits: When compared with the clonotypes that were shared by all four sorted-subset donors, the non-shared clonotypes turned out to have lower generation probabilities. When naive CD4 clonotypes were compared across a handful of donors, 4% to 6.5% were shared. Sampling included only blood; tissue repertoires likely differ.

The trim removed 0 bases at V and 0 bases at J, leaving 6 bases unmatched. Germline V gene lookup returns CDR1 LNHNV and CDR2 YYDKDF (reference sequence). CDR3 length: 19 amino acids. The split of CD4+ cells yielded CD45RA+ naive and CD45RA-negative memory subsets. Of note for this clone: Its target is not known.

Measured with immunoSEQ multiplex PCR; TCRdb has only the in-frame clones, and not every one. The sample comprises 2.5 million or so clones, approximately 90% of which are singletons, and roughly 0.14% rests with the top ten. The receptor was isolated from a young man in good health. The chain uses TRBV15 and TRBJ2-4; 12 bases line up with TRBD2. Sequenced input: naive CD4+ T cells sorted from blood. Subset indicated: CD45RA+ positively selected. This CDR3 reads CATSRDPTSGGRAKNIQYF. The CDR3 region has the DNA TGTGCCACCAGCAGAGATCCGACTAGCGGGGGACGAGCCAAAAACATTCAGTACTTC.